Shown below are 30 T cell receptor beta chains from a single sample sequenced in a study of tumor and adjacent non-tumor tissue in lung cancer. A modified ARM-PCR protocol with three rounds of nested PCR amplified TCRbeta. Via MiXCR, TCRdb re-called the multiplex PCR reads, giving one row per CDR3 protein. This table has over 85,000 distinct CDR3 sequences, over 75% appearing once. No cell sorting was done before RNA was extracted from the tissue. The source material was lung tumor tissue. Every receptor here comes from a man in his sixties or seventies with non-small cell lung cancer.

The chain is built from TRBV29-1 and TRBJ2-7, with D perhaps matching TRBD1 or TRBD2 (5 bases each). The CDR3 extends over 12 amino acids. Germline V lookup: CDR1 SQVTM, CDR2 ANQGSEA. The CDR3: CGAWGTNPEEYF. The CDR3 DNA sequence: TGCGGCGCCTGGGGGACGAACCCCGAAGAGTACTTC.

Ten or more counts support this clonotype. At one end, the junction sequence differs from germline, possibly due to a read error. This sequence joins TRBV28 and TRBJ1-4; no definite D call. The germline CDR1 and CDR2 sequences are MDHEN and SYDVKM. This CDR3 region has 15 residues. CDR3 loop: CASSLLGLTSEKLFF. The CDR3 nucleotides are TGTGCCAGCAGTTTACTCGGATTAACTAGTGAAAAACTGTTTTTT.

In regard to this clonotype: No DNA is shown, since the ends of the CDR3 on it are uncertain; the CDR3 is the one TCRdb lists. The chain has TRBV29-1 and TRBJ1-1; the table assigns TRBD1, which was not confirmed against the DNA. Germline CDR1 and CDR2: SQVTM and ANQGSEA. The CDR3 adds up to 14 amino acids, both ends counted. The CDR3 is CSVFGQGNETEALF.

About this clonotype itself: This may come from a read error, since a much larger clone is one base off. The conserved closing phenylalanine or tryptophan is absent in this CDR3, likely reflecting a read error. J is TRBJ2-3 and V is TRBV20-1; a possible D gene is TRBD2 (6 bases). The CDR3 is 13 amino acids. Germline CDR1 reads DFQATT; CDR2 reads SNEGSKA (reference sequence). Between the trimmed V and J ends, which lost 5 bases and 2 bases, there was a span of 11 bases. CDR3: CSASSEITDTQYL. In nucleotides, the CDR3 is TGCAGTGCTTCTAGCGAAATCACAGATACGCAGTATTTG.

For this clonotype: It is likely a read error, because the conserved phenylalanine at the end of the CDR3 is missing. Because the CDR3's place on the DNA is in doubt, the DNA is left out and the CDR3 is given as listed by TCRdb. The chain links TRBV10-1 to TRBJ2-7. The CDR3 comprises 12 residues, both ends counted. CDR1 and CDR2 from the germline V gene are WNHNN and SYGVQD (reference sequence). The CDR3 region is CASRNRVYERYS.

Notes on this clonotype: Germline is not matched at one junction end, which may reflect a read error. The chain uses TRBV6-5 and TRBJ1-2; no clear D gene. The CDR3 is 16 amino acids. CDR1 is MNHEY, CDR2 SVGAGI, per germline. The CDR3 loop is CTSSYLTGKANYGYTF. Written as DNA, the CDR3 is TGTACCAGCAGTTACCTAACGGGAAAGGCTAACTATGGCTACACCTTC.

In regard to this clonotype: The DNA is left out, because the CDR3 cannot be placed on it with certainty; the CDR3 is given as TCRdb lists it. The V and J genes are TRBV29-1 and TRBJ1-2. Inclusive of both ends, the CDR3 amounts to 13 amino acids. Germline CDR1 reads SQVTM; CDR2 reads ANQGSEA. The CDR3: CIVIQAGAYGCTF.

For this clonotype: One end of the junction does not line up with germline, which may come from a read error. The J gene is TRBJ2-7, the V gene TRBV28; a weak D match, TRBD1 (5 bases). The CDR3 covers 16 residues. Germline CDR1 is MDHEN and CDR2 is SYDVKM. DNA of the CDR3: TGTGTCAGCAGTTTACTTCTACAGGAAGGGTCCTACGAGCAGTACTTC. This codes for CVSSLLLQEGSYEQYF.

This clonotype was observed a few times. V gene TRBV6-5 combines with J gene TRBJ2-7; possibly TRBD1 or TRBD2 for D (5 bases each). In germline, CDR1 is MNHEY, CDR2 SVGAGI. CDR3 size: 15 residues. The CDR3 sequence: CTVGRRLTGSYEQYF. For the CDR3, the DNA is TGTACCGTCGGAAGGAGACTAACAGGCTCTTACGAGCAGTACTTC.

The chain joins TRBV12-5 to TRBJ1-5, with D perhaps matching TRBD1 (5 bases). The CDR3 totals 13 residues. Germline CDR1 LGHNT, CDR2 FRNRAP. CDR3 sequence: CISGLDRNQPQHF. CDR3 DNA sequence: TGTATTAGTGGTCTTGACAGAAATCAGCCCCAGCATTTT.

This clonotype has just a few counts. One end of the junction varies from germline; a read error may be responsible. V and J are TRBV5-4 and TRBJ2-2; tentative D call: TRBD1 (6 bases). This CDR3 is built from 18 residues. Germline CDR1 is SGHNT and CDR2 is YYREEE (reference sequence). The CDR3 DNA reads TGTGCCAGTAGCCCGCCGGGACATGGTTTGATGAACACCGGGGAGTTGTTTTTT. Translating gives CASSPPGHGLMNTGELFF. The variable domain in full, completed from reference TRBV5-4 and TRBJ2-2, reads ETGVTQSPTHLIKTRGQQVTLRCSSQSGHNTVSWYQQALGQGPQFIFQYYREEENGRGNFPPRFSGLQFPNYSSELNVNALELDDSALYLCASSPPGHGLMNTGELFFGEGSRLTVL.

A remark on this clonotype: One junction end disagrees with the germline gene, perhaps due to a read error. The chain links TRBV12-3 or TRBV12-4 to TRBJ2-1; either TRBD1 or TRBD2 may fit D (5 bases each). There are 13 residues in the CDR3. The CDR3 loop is CASRLVSGTQQFF. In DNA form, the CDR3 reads TGTGCCAGCAGATTAGTTTCTGGGACCCAGCAGTTTTTC.

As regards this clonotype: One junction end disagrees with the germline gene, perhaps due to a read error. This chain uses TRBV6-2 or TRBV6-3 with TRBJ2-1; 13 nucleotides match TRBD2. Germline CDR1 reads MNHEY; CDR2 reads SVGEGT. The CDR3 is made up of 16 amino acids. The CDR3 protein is CTSSSTSGGGVDEQFF. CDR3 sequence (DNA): TGTACCAGCAGTAGTACTAGCGGGGGGGGGGTCGATGAGCAGTTCTTC.

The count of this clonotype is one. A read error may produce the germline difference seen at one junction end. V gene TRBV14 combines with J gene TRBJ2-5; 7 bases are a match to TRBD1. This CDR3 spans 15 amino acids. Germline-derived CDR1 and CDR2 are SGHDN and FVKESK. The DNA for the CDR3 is TGTGCCAGCAACCAATCCCCTAACAGGGGTGAGACCCAGTACTTC. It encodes CASNQSPNRGETQYF.

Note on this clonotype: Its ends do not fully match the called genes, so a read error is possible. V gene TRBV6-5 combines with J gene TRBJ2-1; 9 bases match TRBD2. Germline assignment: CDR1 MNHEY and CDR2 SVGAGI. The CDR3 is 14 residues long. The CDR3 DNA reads TGTGCCAACAGTGGGGGACTAGCTGGCGGCGAGCAGTTCTTC. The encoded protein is CANSGGLAGGEQFF.

The CDR3 protein is CASSFPLDMNTEAFF. In DNA form, the CDR3 reads TGTGCCAGCAGCTTCCCTCTAGACATGAACACTGAAGCTTTCTTT. This chain links TRBV13 with TRBJ1-1; D not certain. CDR1 and CDR2 (germline): PRHDT, FYEKMQ (reference sequence). V lost 3 bases and J 0 bases, leaving 11 bases between the germline ends. This CDR3 region has 15 residues.

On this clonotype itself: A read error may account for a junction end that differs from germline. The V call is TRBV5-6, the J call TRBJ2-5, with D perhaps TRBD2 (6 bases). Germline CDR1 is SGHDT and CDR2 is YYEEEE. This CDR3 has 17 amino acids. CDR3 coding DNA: TGTGCCAGCGGCTTGGTGGGGGTTCCGGGAGTGCAAGAGACCCAGTACTTC. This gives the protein CASGLVGVPGVQETQYF.

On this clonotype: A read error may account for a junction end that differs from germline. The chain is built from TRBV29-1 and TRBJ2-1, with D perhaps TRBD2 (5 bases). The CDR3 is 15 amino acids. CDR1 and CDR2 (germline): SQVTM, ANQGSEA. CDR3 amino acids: CIVEGSGSSYNEQIF. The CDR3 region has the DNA TGCATCGTTGAAGGAAGCGGTAGCTCCTACAATGAGCAGATCTTC.

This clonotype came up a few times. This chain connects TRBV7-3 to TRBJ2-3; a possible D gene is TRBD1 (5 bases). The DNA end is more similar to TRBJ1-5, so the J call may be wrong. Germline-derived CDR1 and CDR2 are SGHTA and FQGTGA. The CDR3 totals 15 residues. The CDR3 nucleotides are TGTGCCAGCAGCTTAGGACTAGCGGCGACAGATACGCAGCATTTT. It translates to CASSLGLAATDTQHF.

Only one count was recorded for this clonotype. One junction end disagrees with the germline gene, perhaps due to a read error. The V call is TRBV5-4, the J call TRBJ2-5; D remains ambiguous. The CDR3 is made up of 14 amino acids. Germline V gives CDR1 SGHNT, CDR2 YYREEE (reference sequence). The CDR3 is CDSSYGLMRETQYF. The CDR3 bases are TGTGACAGCAGTTATGGGCTCATGAGAGAGACACAGTACTTC.

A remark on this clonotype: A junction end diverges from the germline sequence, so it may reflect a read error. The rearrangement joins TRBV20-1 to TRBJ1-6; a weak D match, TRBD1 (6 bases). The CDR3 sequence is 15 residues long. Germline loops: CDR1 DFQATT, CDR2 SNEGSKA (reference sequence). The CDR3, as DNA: TGTAGTGCTGCCGAGAGGGGGTTGAATAATTCACCCCTCCACTTT. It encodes CSAAERGLNNSPLHF.

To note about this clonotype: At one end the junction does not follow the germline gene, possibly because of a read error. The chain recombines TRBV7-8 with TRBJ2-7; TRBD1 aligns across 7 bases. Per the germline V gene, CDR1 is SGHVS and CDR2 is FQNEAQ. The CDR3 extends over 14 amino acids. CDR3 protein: CASRSRDSLHDQYF. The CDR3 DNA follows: TGTGCCAGCAGGTCCCGGGACAGTCTCCACGACCAGTACTTC.

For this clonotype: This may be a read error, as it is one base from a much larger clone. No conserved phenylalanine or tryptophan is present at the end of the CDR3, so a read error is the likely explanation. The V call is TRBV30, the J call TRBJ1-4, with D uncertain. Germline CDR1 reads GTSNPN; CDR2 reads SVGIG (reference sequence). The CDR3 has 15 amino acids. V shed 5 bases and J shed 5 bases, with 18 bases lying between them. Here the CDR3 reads CAWERERRQNEKLFL. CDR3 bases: TGTGCCTGGGAACGCGAGAGGAGGCAAAATGAAAAACTGTTTTTG.

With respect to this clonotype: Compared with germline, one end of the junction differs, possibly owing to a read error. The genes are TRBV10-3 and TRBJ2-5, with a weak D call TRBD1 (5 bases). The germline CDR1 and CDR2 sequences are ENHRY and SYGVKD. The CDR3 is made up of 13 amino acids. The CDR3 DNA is TGTGCCATCAGACAGGACGATCAAGAGACCCAATACTTC. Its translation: CAIRQDDQETQYF.

Here the CDR3 reads CASSVGMNAKAFF. DNA of the CDR3: TGTGCCAGCAGCGTGGGCATGAACGCTAAAGCTTTCTTT. This chain joins TRBV5-5 and TRBJ1-1; no firm D call. The CDR3 runs 13 residues. Deletions cut 4 bases from V and 9 bases from J, with 16 bases between. The germline V gene encodes CDR1 SGHKS and CDR2 YYEKEE (reference sequence).

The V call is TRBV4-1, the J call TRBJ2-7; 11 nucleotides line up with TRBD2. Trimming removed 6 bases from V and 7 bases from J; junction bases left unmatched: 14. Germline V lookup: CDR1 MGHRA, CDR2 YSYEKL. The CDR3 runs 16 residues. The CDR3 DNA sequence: TGCGCCAGCAGTCGGACACTAGCGGGAGAGGGGGTTGAGCAGTACTTC. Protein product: CASSRTLAGEGVEQYF.

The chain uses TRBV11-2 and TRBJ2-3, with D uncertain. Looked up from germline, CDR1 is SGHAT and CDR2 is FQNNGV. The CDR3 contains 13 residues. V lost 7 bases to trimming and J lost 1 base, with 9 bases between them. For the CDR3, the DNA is TGTGCCAGCACCGAGACGGGCACAGATACGCAGTATTTT. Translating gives CASTETGTDTQYF.

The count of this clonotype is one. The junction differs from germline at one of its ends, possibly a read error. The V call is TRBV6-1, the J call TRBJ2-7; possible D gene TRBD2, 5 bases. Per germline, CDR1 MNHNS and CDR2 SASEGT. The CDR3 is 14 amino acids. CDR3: CASSEAEGRREQYF. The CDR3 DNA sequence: TGTGCCAGCAGTGAAGCAGAGGGAAGAAGGGAGCAGTATTTC.

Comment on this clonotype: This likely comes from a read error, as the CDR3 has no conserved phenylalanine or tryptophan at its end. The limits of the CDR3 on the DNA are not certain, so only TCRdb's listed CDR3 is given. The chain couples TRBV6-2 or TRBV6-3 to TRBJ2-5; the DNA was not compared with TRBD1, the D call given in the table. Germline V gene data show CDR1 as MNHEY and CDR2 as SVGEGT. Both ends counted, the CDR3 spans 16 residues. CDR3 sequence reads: CASSYHGQGPQETHYI.

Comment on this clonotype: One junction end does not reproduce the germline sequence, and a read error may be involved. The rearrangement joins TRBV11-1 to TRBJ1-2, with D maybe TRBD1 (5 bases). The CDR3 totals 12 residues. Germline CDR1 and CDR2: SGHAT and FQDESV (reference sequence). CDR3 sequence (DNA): TGTGCCAGCAACTTATACAGGTATGGTTACACCTTC. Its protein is CASNLYRYGYTF.